This T cell receptor (beta chain) was retrieved from a study of Ad26.COV2.S vaccination and SARS-CoV-2 variants. The wider study: Recipients of Ad26.COV2.S got it intramuscularly, once or twice 56 days apart.

Treatment described: around 19 received Ad26.COV2.S at low or high dose, single or two shots; about 5 received placebo; per-sample allocation not given. Sampling happened 63 days after the first vaccine or placebo injection. Method: immunoSEQ multiplex PCR; TCRdb's copy keeps in-frame clones and lacks some. The profile shows around 250,000 clones, roughly nine tenths of them singletons. CDR1 and CDR2 from the germline V gene are MRHNA and SNTAGT. J gave up 0 bases and V 6 bases, and 1 base lay outside the gene matches. CDR3 length: 13 residues. Study-wide results and caveats: Quantification of TCR breadth and depth may have yielded underestimates of total T cell responses. Once vaccination had occurred, spike-specific CD8+ and CD4+ T cell responses reportedly showed substantial breadth. Researchers reported similar non-spike TCR breadth in vaccine and placebo recipients.

With respect to this clone: Its antigen is unknown.

The J gene is TRBJ1-1, the V gene TRBV6-4; TRBD1 matches at 7 bases. The sample was peripheral blood, taken in a trial of Ad26.COV2.S vaccine versus placebo. The source of this sequence is a person between 18 and 65 years old who received the Ad26.COV2.S COVID-19 vaccine or a placebo. The CDR3 nucleotides are TGTGCCAGCAGAGGACAGGTGAACACTGAAGCTTTCTTT. This gives the protein CASRGQVNTEAFF.